Listed below are T cell receptor beta chains from one sample, sequenced in a study of T cells in Graves' hyperthyroidism and ophthalmopathy. TCRdb fed the multiplex PCR reads into MiXCR, producing one record per CDR3 protein. The sample records fewer than 650,000 distinct CDR3 sequences, 14% being singletons. The material sequenced was blood. Source of these receptors: a woman between 18 and 29 years old with Graves' ophthalmopathy. Each CDR3 is given with its conserved first and last residue. D genes are given only for firm matches. Rows give clone size only sometimes, using once, few, many, or a class for an expanded clone.

>.|TRBJ2-3|TRBV12-3/TRBV12-4|TRBD2
TGTGCCAGCAGATTTACTAGCGGGACACGGAATACGCAGTATTTT
CASRFTSGTRNTQYF
>many|TRBJ2-2|TRBV20-1|.
TGCAGTGCTAGAGATCTATGGAGGGACCTCTCGAACACCGGGGAGCTGTTTTTT
CSARDLWRDLSNTGELFF
>.|TRBJ2-1|TRBV12-5|.
TGTGCTAGTGGTTTGGCCCTGGGCGGCGGGTACAATGAGCAGTTCTTC
CASGLALGGGYNEQFF
>many|TRBJ2-7|TRBV27|.
TGTGCCAGCAGTTTAAGGGGCGGCGGAGTCTCCTACGAGCAGTACTTC
CASSLRGGGVSYEQYF
>many|TRBJ2-7|TRBV11-2|.
TGTGCCAGCAGCTCGGGGACAACACCTTCCTACGAGCAGTACTTC
CASSSGTTPSYEQYF
>few|TRBJ1-1|TRBV7-6|.
TGTGCCAGCAGCCGGCCCCAGGGGCGGAGGACTGAAGCTTTCTTT
CASSRPQGRRTEAFF
>many|TRBJ1-4|TRBV4-2|.
TGTGCCAGCAGCCAAACGTCGGATAGGGTCGCGGAAAAACTGTTTTTT
CASSQTSDRVAEKLFF
>few|TRBJ2-2|TRBV10-3|.
TGTGCCATGTCGCCTTGGGGCAGGGTGGGTTCCGACACCGGGGAGCTGTTTTTT
CAMSPWGRVGSDTGELFF
>.|TRBJ1-1|TRBV27|.
TGTGCCAGCAGTCAAATTAACAGGGAAACTGAAGCTTTCTTT
CASSQINRETEAFF
>few|TRBJ2-1|TRBV4-1|TRBD2
TGCGCCAGCAGCCCTCGGACTAGCGGGAGCAGGTACAATGAGCAGTTCTTC
CASSPRTSGSRYNEQFF
>.|TRBJ2-2|TRBV7-9|.
TGTGCCAGGACTTCCGCGAACACCGGGGAGCTGTTTTTT
CARTSANTGELFF
>.|TRBJ1-6|TRBV27|TRBD1
TGTGCCAGCAGACAGGGGGCCAATAATTCACCCCTCCACTTT
CASRQGANNSPLHF
>many|TRBJ2-1|TRBV2|TRBD2
TGTGCCAGCAGGGCCGAGACTAGCGGTTACAATGAGCAGTTCTTC
CASRAETSGYNEQFF
>.|TRBJ2-5|TRBV20-1|TRBD2
TGCAGTGCTAGAGCCGGGACTAGCGGGAGGGGGGCGAGGGGGACCCAGTACTTC
CSARAGTSGRGARGTQYF
>many|TRBJ2-7|TRBV27|.
TGTGCCAGCAGTTCGTCGGGACAAGCCCTCTACGAGCAGTACTTC
CASSSSGQALYEQYF
>few|TRBJ1-2|TRBV24-1|.
TGTGCCACCAGTGAAGGACAGCTCTCTAACTATGGCTACACCTTC
CATSEGQLSNYGYTF
>.|TRBJ2-7|TRBV20-1|TRBD2
TGCAGTGCTCCCCTACTAGCGGGCTACGAGCAGTACTTC
CSAPLLAGYEQYF
>many|TRBJ1-2|TRBV3-1|.
TGTGCCAGCAGCCAAGATACCACTAACTATGGCTACACCTTC
CASSQDTTNYGYTF
>.|TRBJ2-1|TRBV9|.
TGTGCCAGCAGCGTAGTAGGGGGAGTGGGCTCCTACAATGAGCAGTTCTTC
CASSVVGGVGSYNEQFF
>many|TRBJ2-3|TRBV6-1|TRBD2
TGTGCCAGCAGGCTTAGCGGGAGAGGGGGAGATACGCAGTATTTT
CASRLSGRGGDTQYF
>few|TRBJ2-1|TRBV7-6|.
TGTGCCAGCAAAATGGGCCTAGCTCTCAATGAGCAGTTCTTC
CASKMGLALNEQFF
>few|TRBJ2-3|TRBV9|.
TGTGCCAGCAGCGTACAGGGGGCGGGGGTCGTTACGCAGTATTTT
CASSVQGAGVVTQYF
>.|TRBJ2-1|TRBV20-1|TRBD1
TGCAGGGCGCCCGGAATGGCCAAGGACAGGGTCATGTCTTTGGATGAGCAGTTCTTC
CRAPGMAKDRVMSLDEQFF
>many|TRBJ2-3|TRBV6-1|TRBD1
TGTGCCAGCAGAGAGACAGGGCTGAGCACAGATACGCAGTATTTT
CASRETGLSTDTQYF
>.|TRBJ1-1|TRBV6-2/TRBV6-3|.
TGTGCCAGCAGAATTAATATTAAGTCGAACACTGAAGCTTTCTTT
CASRINIKSNTEAFF
>many|TRBJ2-3|TRBV12-3/TRBV12-4|TRBD2
TGTGCCAGCAGTACCTCACCGGGACTAGCGGGATACGATACGCAGTATTTT
CASSTSPGLAGYDTQYF
>many|TRBJ2-7|TRBV18|TRBD1
TGTGCCAGCTCGACGACAGGGGCGCCCTACGAGCAGTACTTC
CASSTTGAPYEQYF
>many|TRBJ2-5|TRBV27|.
TGTGCCAGCAGTGGTAGGGTTTGGGAGACCCAGTACTTC
CASSGRVWETQYF
>few|TRBJ2-7|TRBV6-1|TRBD2
TGTGCCAGCAGGGGACTAGCGGGTCCCCCCTACGAGCAGTACTTC
CASRGLAGPPYEQYF
>few|TRBJ1-1|TRBV7-9|TRBD1
TGTGCCAGCAGCTCTGGGACAGGGTCGAACACTGAAGCTTTCTTT
CASSSGTGSNTEAFF
>many|TRBJ2-7|TRBV5-8|.
TGTGCCAGCAGCCGCCGGGACACCATCTCCTACGAGCAGTACTTC
CASSRRDTISYEQYF
>.|TRBJ1-1|TRBV6-1|.
TGTGCCAGCAGTTCCCTAGATATGAACACTGAAGCTTTCTTT
CASSSLDMNTEAFF
>many|TRBJ1-1|TRBV7-9|.
TGTGCCAGCAGCTTATTTGCCTCAACGGGGGTGCTCGAAGCTTTCTTT
CASSLFASTGVLEAFF
>many|TRBJ1-1|TRBV5-1|.
TGCGCCAGCAGCTTGGCCAACGGACAGAACACTGAAGCTTTCTTT
CASSLANGQNTEAFF
>many|TRBJ2-3|TRBV11-3|TRBD1
TGTGCCAGCAGCTACCGACAGGGCGAGGAAGATACGCAGTATTTT
CASSYRQGEEDTQYF
>few|TRBJ2-2|TRBV20-1|TRBD2
TGCAGTGCCCTACGGGGAGCGGGAAGTTCCGGGGAGCTGTTTTTT
CSALRGAGSSGELFF
>many|TRBJ2-1|TRBV20-1|TRBD2
TGCAGTGCTAGGAGGCGACTAGCGGGTGGGTTTTACAATGAGCAGTTCTTC
CSARRRLAGGFYNEQFF
>many|TRBJ2-7|TRBV30|TRBD2
TGTGCCGCAACGGGTTTAGCGGGGTCCTACGAGCAGTACTTC
CAATGLAGSYEQYF
>many|TRBJ2-3|TRBV2|TRBD2
TGTGCCAGCAGTTCTCTAGCGGGAGATACGCAGTATTTT
CASSSLAGDTQYF
>few|TRBJ1-2|TRBV6-1|TRBD1
TGTGCCACTAATAGACAGGGGTATGGCTACACCTTC
CATNRQGYGYTF
>few|TRBJ2-5|TRBV27|TRBD1
TGTGCCAGCGGTCCAGGGGGGACCCAGTACTTC
CASGPGGTQYF
>.|TRBJ1-3|TRBV9|.
TGTGCCAGCAGCGTAGCGGGAAGGGGTGGAAACACCATATATTTT
CASSVAGRGGNTIYF
>many|TRBJ2-1|TRBV20-1|.
TGCAGTGCTAGAGACCTCATACCGGGAACCAGGAATGAGCAGTTCTTC
CSARDLIPGTRNEQFF
>many|TRBJ2-7|TRBV12-3/TRBV12-4|.
TGTGCCAGCAGTTTGGGACTTCCAGCCAACCCGAGGAGCTCCTACGAGCAGTACTTC
CASSLGLPANPRSSYEQYF
>many|TRBJ2-3|TRBV28|.
TGTGCCAGCAGTTTAGGGGTCGTTCCGATCACAGATACGCAGTATTTT
CASSLGVVPITDTQYF
>.|TRBJ2-2|TRBV24-1|.
TGTGCCACCAGTGACGTGGGGAACACCGGGGAGCTGTTTTTT
CATSDVGNTGELFF